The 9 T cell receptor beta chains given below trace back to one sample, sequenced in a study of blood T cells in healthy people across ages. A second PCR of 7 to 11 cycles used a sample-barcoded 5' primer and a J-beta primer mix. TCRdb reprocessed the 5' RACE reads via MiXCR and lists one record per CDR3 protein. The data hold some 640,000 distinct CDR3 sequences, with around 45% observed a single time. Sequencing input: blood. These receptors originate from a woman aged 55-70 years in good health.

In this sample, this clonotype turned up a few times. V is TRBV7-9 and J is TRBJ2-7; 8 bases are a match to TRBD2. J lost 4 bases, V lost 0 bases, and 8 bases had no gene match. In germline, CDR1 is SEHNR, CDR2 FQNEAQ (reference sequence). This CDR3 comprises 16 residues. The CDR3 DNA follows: TGTGCCAGCAGCTTAGCCCTTCCGGGAGGGCCGTACGAGCAGTACTTC. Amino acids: CASSLALPGGPYEQYF.

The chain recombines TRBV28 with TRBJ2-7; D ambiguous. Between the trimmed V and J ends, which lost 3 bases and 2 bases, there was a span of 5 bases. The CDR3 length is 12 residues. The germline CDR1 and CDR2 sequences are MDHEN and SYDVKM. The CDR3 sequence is CASSLKAYEQYF. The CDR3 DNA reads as TGTGCCAGCAGTTTGAAGGCCTACGAGCAGTACTTC.

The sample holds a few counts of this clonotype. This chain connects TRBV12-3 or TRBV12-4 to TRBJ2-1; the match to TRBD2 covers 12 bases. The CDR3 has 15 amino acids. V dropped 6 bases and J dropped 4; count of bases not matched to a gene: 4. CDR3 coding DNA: TGTGCCAGCAGCTTCGGGACTAGCGGGTACAATGAGCAGTTCTTC. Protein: CASSFGTSGYNEQFF.

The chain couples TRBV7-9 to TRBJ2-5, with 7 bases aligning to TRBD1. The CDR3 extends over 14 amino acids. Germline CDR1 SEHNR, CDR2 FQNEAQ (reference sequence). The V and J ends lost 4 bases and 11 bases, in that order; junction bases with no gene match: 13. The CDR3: CASSSLGQTYVQYF. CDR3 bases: TGTGCCAGCAGCTCTCTGGGACAGACCTACGTGCAGTACTTC.

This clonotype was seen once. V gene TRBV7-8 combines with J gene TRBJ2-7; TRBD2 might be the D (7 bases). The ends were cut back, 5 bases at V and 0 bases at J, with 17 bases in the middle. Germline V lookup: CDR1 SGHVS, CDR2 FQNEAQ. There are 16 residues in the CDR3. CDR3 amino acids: CASSRGAAVSSYEQYF. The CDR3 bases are TGTGCCAGCAGCCGGGGGGCGGCGGTGAGCTCCTACGAGCAGTACTTC.

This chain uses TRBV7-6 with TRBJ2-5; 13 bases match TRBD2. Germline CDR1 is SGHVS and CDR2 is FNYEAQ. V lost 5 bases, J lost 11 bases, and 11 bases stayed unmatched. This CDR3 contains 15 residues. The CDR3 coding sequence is TGTGCCAGCAGCCCCGGGACTAGCGGGGCGAATGAGCAGTACTTC. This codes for CASSPGTSGANEQYF.

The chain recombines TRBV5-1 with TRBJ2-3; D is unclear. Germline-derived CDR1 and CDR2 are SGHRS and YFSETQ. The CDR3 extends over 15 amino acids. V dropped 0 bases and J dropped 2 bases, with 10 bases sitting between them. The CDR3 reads CASSLAATPTDTQYF. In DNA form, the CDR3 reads TGCGCCAGCAGCTTGGCGGCGACCCCCACAGATACGCAGTATTTT.

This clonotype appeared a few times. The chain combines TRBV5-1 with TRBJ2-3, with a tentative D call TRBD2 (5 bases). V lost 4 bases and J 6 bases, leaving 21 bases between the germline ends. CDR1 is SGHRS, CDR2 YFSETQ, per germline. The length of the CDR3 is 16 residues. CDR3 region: CASSPELGTLADTQYF. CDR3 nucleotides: TGCGCCAGCAGCCCTGAACTAGGCACCTTAGCCGATACGCAGTATTTT.

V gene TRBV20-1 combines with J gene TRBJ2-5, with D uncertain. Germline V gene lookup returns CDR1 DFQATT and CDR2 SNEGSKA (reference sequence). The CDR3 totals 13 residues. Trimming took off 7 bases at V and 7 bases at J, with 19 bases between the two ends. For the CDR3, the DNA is TGCAGTGAAAGGTCGGGCCTCCTCGGGACCCAGTACTTC. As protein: CSERSGLLGTQYF.